This T cell receptor (beta chain) is from a study of long-term antiretroviral therapy in people with HIV (dated by TCRdb to 2021 to 2024). Some background on the complete study: The earliest samples were collected approximately a decade before the 2015 WHO recommendation for immediate ART, a period when ART was typically delayed until CD4 counts fell. A retrospective serial study tested whether ART initiation and durable HIV suppression were associated with changes in peripheral blood TRB repertoire composition and diversity. The cohort contributed about 200 cryopreserved PBMC samples from about 29 adults with confirmed HIV infection, collected serially over a mean of about 6 years (range 1-12). Among the approximately 32 participants with HIV, eleven to twelve were female. No cross-contamination during QIAcube processing turned up in test extractions that ran a monoclonal T-cell line alongside around 32 polyclonal samples.

The immunoSEQ hsTCRB v3.0 assay was used at survey level resolution for TRB variable region sequencing. The target sequencing depth for TRB was about 40,000-55,000 T-cell genomes per sample. An Illumina MiSeq with a v3 150-cycle kit was used to sequence the pooled TRB libraries. As for the original processing: Repertoire analysis ran in R within a reproducible Nextflow workflow covering QC, data transformation and analysis. LymphoSeq2, an R package for AIRR-Seq data exploration, was used to implement custom analyses. After excluding a few samples that yielded fewer than 5000 total TRB sequences, roughly 190 HIV repertoires remained for analysis. Among the 180 or so HIV repertoires that were kept, some 61 were collected before ART initiation and over 120 were collected after ART initiation. Each repertoire was downsampled to 5000 TRB nucleotide sequences, and summary statistics were averaged across 100 downsampling iterations. TRB sequences were retained for analysis only if CDR3 regions of at least seven amino acids were present. Diversity was assessed using a clonality score derived from Shannon entropy and using the Gini coefficient. In the repertoire networks, any two of the top 5000 CDR3 amino acid sequences were connected whenever the two sequences differed by an edit distance of one. For TRB CDR3 amino acid sequences, antigen specificity groups and MHC restriction were predicted with GLIPH2. To flag known associations with CMV, EBV, HIV or tissue antigens, CDR3 amino acid sequences were compared against VDJdb and McPAS-TCR. Pre-ART, post-ART and control groups were compared with Wilcoxon signed-rank tests and Holm-Bonferroni correction. Sourced from immuneACCESS, this table was stored by TCRdb with only in-frame sequences that have V and J called. A share of the clones is absent; for the studies checked, an unresolved V gene accounts for under half, and the remainder has no known explanation. The DNA gave D and trimming, while V, J and clone size come from that table. This sample has 25,000 to 35,000 clones in its table, and just under 90% of those were observed once. Around 9% of the sample lies in the top ten.

Participants were included only if at least one PBMC sample before ART initiation and at least two post-ART samples were available. Treatment was received in the United States of America by all participants with HIV. Before DNA extraction, cryopreserved samples of 1-10 million PBMC were thawed and washed. At the time of the earliest PBMC sample, participants with HIV were aged between roughly 20 and 55 years. PBMC samples from each participant spanned 1-4 timepoints before ART initiation and 2-8 timepoints after ART initiation, with a median of 7 samples. Serial HIV viral load, CD4+ T-cell count, ART history and demographic data were obtained for every participant. Genomic DNA was extracted from unsorted PBMC with a Qiagen kit on a QIAcube, with processing performed in batches of 12 samples. The germline V gene (reference sequence) sets CDR1 to MNHEY and CDR2 to SMNVEV. Here V drops 7 bases and J drops 10 bases, and the junction holds 12 bases not matched to any gene. Spanning cysteine to phenylalanine, the CDR3 consists of 14 amino acids. Only CDR3 DNA remains: 42 bases, in frame from the first base.

Points on this clone: There is no known antigen for this receptor. Base qualities are not at hand, and no much larger clone is one base apart.

What the work shows at the level of the full study, not this receptor alone: Inferences about post-ART repertoire changes were limited because no data were available on ART adherence, viral resistance or therapy changes. Expanded TRB clones identified before ART initiation dominated the repertoire at all time points, although this dominance fluctuated and declined in many PLHIV after ART. Since PBMC availability was limited, sequencing covered only the TCR beta chain, with no alpha chain pairing. Compared with controls, HIV repertoires had narrower CDR3 length ranges, and the network structure pointed to an antigen-experienced repertoire that shifted only slightly toward naive after ART. Because pre-ART samples had limited cell numbers, unsorted PBMC were profiled rather than sorted CD4+ and CD8+ T cells. The samples were dated from about 2004 to 2018, and the ART regimens that were used may be less effective than current ART regimens. A significant increase in TRB diversity was found to be associated with ART initiation, although TRB diversity was observed to remain significantly below that of transplant donor controls even after long-term ART.

The sequence joins TRBV27 to TRBJ1-5, with 8 middle bases fitting TRBD1. This sequence originates from a man in his fifties or sixties with HIV. This material consisted of unsorted PBMCs, taken 3.2 years before starting antiretroviral therapy. CDR3 sequence: CASTPRTGLKPQHF. In nucleotide form, the sequence is TGTGCCAGCACTCCTAGGACAGGGCTAAAACCCCAGCATTTT.